This note documents a single T cell receptor beta chain sequence. This record comes from a study of immune evolution from preneoplasia to lung adenocarcinoma. Germline CDR1 is MDHEN and CDR2 is SYDVKM. V lost 6 bases, J lost 2 bases, and 11 bases lay in between. The CDR3 contains 13 residues. Clones were sequenced by immunoSEQ multiplex PCR, and TCRdb holds only the in-frame ones, with some missing. Of some 6,500 clones listed, around 78% are singletons. Premalignant or tumor cells were enriched by macro-dissection after pathologic assessment. Sequencing was done on a sample of FFPE lung adenocarcinoma in situ tissue. The TCR comes from a donor aged 70 or over with lung adenocarcinoma. The chain couples TRBV28 to TRBJ2-7; tentative D call: TRBD2 (5 bases). The chain's CDR3 is CASSSDGTYEQYF. The CDR3 coding sequence is TGTGCCAGCAGCTCCGACGGGACCTACGAGCAGTACTTC.